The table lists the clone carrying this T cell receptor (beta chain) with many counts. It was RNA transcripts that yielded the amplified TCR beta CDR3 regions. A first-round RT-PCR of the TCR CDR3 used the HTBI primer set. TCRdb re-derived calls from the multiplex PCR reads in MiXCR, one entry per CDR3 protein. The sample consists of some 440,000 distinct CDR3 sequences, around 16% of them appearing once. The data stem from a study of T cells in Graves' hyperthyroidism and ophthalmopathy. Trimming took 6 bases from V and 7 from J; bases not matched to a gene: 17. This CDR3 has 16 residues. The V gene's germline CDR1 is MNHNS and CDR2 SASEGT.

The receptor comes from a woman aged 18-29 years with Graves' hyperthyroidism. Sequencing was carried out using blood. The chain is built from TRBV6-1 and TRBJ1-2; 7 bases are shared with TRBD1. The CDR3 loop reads CASRPGGGEAGGGYTF. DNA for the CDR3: TGTGCCAGCAGACCCGGCGGTGGGGAGGCAGGGGGTGGCTACACCTTC.